The present T cell receptor (beta chain) was sequenced within a study of shared clonotypes between healthy human individuals. The assay used deep level. Produced via immunoSEQ multiplex PCR; TCRdb's table is partial and in-frame only. The sample contains around 1,900,000 clones, around 93% of which appear only once. As defined, naive CD8 cells were CD45RO-negative and positively selected for CCR7, with terminally differentiated effector memory CD45RA+ cells excluded. The V end was cut by 4 bases, the J end by 9 bases, with 6 bases between. From germline, CDR1 is MGHDK and CDR2 SYGVNS. The CDR3 is 10 residues long.

This sequence was found in a man between 18 and 35 years old in good health. Some clones in this sample may be carry-over from other donors' samples. Specimen: naive CD8+ T cells from PBMCs. The chain has TRBV25-1 and TRBJ1-1, with D tentatively TRBD1 (5 bases). The CDR3 DNA reads as TGTGCCAGCAGTGCAGGGAAAGCTTTCTTT. This gives the protein CASSAGKAFF.